This TCR beta chain was retrieved from a study of naive and memory T cell subsets. The CDR3 length is 15 residues. CDR1 MGHRA and CDR2 YSYEKL come from the germline V gene. The trim removed 2 bases at V and 6 bases at J, leaving 4 bases unmatched. Both TRBC1 and TRBC2 were covered by a beta constant-region primer of two equimolar oligonucleotides. Ligated cDNA was amplified by four rounds of PCR with nested alpha and beta constant-region primers and SP2. TCRdb redid the calling of the UMI-ligation and nested PCR reads with MiXCR, one entry per CDR3 protein. The data contain about 160,000 distinct CDR3 sequences, approximately 22% of them singletons. About this clonotype: The antigen is unknown.

Study-level findings and limits: A few larger clonotypes appeared in naive repertoires, especially CD8, possibly memory cells re-expressing CD45RA.

The chain recombines TRBV4-1 with TRBJ2-1; TRBD1 matches 10 bases. The sequencing input was naive CD4+ T cells from blood. This TCR was recovered from a human donor in good health. The CDR3 loop reads CASSQTGTGVNEQFF. Written as DNA, the CDR3 is TGCGCCAGCAGCCAAACCGGGACAGGGGTCAATGAGCAGTTCTTC.